The source of this TCR beta chain is a study of cytomegalovirus exposure and HLA in healthy donors. Study context: The roughly 130 validation repertoires used the same platform as the 550 to 800 first-cohort repertoires (as reported by a later analysis). Findings and caveats of the study: According to the study, 150 to 200 TCR beta chains were cytomegalovirus-associated.

About this clone: Its antigen remains unknown.

The donors were members of the validation cohort comprising about 130 subjects, separate from the roughly 690-subject first cohort. Sequencing was performed with immunoSEQ multiplex PCR; in TCRdb, only in-frame clones are kept and a portion is missing. The sample has some 90,000 clones; about 96% are singletons. Trimming pared 4 bases from V and 7 bases from J, leaving 20 bases between. The CDR3 length is 16 residues. Germline loops: CDR1 LNHDA, CDR2 SQIVND (reference sequence). The material sequenced was PBMCs. This chain links TRBV19 with TRBJ2-4, with D possibly being TRBD2 (5 bases). The clonotype was recovered from a man aged 18 to 29 in good health and CMV-seronegative. As DNA, the CDR3 is TGTGCCAGTAGTACCACAAGCGGCGCCCCTTGGAACATTCAGTACTTC. It is translated as CASSTTSGAPWNIQYF.